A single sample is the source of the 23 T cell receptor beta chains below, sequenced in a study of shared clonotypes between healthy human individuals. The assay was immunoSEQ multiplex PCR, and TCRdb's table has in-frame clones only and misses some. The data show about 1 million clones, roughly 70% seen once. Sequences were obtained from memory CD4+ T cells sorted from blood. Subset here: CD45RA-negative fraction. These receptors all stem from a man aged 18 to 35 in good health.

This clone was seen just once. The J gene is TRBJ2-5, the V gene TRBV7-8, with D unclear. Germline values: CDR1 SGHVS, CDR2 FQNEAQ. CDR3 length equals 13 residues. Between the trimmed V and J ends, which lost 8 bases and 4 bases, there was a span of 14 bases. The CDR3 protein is CASGRGNRETQYF. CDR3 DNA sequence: TGTGCCAGCGGGCGTGGGAACAGAGAGACCCAGTACTTC.

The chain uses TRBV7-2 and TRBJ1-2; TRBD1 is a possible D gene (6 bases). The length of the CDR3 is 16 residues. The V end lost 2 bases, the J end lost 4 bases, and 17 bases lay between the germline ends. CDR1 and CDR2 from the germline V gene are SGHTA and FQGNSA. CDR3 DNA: TGTGCCAGCAGCTTAATAGGGTCAATAGGGGGCTATGGCTACACCTTC. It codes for CASSLIGSIGGYGYTF.

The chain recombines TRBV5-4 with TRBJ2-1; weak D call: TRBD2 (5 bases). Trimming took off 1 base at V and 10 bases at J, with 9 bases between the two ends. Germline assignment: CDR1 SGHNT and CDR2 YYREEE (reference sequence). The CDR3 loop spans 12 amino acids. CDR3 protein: CASSLKAVEQFF. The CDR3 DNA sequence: TGTGCCAGCAGCTTGAAAGCGGTGGAGCAGTTCTTC.

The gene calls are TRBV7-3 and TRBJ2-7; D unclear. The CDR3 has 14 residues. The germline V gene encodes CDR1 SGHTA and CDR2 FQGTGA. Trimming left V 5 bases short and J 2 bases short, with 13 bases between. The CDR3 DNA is TGTGCCAGCAGCCTCTCGACCGATACCTACGAGCAGTACTTC. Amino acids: CASSLSTDTYEQYF.

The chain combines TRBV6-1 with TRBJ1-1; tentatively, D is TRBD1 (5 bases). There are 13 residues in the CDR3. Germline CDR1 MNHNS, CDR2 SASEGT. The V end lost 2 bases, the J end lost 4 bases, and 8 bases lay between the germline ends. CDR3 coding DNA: TGTGCCAGCAGTGAAAACAGGATCACTGAAGCTTTCTTT. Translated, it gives CASSENRITEAFF.

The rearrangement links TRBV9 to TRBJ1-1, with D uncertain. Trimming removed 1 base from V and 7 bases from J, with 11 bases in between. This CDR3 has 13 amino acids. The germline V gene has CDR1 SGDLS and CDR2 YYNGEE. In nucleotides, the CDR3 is TGTGCCAGCAGCGTATATAGGGAGAATGAAGCTTTCTTT. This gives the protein CASSVYRENEAFF.

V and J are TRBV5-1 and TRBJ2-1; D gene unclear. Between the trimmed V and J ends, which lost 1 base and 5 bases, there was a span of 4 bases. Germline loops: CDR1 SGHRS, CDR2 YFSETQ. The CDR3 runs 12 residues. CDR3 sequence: CASSLSNNEQFF. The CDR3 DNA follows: TGCGCCAGCAGCTTGTCGAACAATGAGCAGTTCTTC.

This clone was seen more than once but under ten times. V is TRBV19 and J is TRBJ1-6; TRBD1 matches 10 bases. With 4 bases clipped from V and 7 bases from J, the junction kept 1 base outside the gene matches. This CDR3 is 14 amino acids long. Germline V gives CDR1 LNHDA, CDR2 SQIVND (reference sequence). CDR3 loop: CASSKGQGNSPLHF. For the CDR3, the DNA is TGTGCCAGTAGTAAGGGACAGGGGAATTCACCCCTCCACTTT.

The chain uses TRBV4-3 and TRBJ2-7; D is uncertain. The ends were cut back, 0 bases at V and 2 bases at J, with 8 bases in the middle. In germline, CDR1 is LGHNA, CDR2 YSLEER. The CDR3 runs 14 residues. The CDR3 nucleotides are TGCGCCAGCAGCCAAGATTTGTTGACCTACGAGCAGTACTTC. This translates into CASSQDLLTYEQYF.

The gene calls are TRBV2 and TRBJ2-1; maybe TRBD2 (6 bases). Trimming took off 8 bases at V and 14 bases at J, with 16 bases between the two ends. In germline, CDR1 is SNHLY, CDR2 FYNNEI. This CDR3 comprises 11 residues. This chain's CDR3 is CASGLMGEEFF. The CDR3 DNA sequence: TGTGCCAGCGGCCTGATGGGGGAGGAGTTCTTC.

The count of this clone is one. The CDR3 bases are TGTGCCAGTAAAGGGGATACGAAGACCCAGTACTTC. Protein: CASKGDTKTQYF. The genes are TRBV2 and TRBJ2-5; weak D call: TRBD1 (5 bases). The CDR3 consists of 12 residues. V was cut by 9 bases and J by 6 bases, with 14 bases left in between. Germline V CDR1 and CDR2: SNHLY, FYNNEI.

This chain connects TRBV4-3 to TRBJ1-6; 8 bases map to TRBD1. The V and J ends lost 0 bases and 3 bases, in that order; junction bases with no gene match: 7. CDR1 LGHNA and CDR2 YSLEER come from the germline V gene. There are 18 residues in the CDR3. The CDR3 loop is CASSQEAAGGNYNSPLHF. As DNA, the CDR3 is TGCGCCAGCAGCCAAGAGGCTGCAGGGGGCAACTATAATTCACCCCTCCACTTT.

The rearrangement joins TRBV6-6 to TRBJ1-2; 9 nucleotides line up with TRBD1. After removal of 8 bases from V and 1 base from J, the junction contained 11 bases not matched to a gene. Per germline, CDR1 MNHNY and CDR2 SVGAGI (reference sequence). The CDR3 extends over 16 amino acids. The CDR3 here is CASRNPWTGVNYGYTF. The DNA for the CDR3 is TGTGCCAGCCGCAATCCATGGACAGGGGTTAACTATGGCTACACCTTC.

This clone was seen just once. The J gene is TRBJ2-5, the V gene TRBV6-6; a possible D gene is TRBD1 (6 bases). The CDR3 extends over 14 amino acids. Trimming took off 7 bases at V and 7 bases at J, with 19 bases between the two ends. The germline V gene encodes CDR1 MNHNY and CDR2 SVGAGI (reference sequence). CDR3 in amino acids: CASIVNRDTGTQYF. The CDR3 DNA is TGTGCCAGCATTGTAAACAGGGATACCGGGACCCAGTACTTC.

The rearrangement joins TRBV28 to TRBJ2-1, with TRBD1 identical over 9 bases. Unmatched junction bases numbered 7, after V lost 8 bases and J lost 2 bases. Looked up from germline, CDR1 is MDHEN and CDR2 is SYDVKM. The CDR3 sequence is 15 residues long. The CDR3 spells CASGGTGRAYNEQFF. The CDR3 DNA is TGTGCCAGCGGGGGGACAGGGAGGGCCTACAATGAGCAGTTCTTC.

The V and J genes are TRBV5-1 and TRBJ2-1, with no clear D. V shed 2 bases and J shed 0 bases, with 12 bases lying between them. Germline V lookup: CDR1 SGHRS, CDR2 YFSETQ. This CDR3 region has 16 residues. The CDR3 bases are TGCGCCAGCAGCTTATCCTTCTCGGGCTCCTACAATGAGCAGTTCTTC. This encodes CASSLSFSGSYNEQFF.

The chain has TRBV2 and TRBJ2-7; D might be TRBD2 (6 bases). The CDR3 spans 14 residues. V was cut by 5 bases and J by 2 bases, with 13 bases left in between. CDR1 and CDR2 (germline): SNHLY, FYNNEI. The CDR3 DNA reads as TGTGCCAGCAGTCAACGGGAGTACCCCTACGAGCAGTACTTC. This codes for CASSQREYPYEQYF.

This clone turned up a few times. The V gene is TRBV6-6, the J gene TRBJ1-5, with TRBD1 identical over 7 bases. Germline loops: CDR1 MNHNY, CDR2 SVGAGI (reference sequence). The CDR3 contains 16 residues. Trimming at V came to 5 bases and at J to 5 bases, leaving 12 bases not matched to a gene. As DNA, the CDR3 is TGTGCCAGCAGTCCCCCGGGCAGGGGGAATGATCAGCCCCAGCATTTT. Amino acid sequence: CASSPPGRGNDQPQHF.

CDR3 sequence reads: CAWSLHSSLAKNIQYF. CDR3 DNA sequence: TGTGCCTGGAGCCTACACAGTTCCTTAGCCAAAAACATTCAGTACTTC. The chain uses TRBV30 and TRBJ2-4; D remains unclear. Germline CDR1 and CDR2: GTSNPN and SVGIG (reference sequence). V lost 3 bases and J lost 0, with 15 bases in between. The CDR3 consists of 16 residues.

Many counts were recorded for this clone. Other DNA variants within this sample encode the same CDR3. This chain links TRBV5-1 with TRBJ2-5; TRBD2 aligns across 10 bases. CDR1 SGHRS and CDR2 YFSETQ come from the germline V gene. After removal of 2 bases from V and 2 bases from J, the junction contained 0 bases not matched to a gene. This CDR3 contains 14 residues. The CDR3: CASSLAGGQETQYF. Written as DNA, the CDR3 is TGCGCCAGCAGCTTAGCGGGGGGGCAAGAGACCCAGTACTTC.

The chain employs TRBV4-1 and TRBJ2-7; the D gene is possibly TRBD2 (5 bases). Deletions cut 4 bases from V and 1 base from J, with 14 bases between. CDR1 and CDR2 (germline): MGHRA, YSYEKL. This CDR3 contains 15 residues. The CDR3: CASSLQSGSSYEQYF. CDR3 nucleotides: TGCGCCAGCAGCCTTCAGTCGGGGTCTTCCTACGAGCAGTACTTC.

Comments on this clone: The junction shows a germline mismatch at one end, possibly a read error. CDR3 in amino acids: CASSQLLRPSSNQPQHF. As DNA, the CDR3 is TGCGCCAGCAGCCAATTGCTCAGACCCTCTAGCAATCAGCCCCAGCATTTT. This chain connects TRBV23-1 to TRBJ1-5; D remains unclear. TRBV23-1 is an open reading frame, and its role is uncertain. The CDR3 is made up of 17 amino acids.

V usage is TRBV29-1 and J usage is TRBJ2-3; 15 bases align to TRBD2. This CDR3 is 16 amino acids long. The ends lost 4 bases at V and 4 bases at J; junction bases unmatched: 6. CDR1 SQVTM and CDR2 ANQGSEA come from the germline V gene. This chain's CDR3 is CSVGVGLAGGSDTQYF. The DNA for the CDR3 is TGCAGCGTTGGAGTGGGACTAGCGGGGGGTTCAGATACGCAGTATTTT.